One TCR beta chain is described in this entry. No fewer than 5.5 micrograms of total RNA were isolated from every sample. These data are taken from a study of blood T cells in healthy people across ages. Germline-derived CDR1 and CDR2 are DFQATT and SNEGSKA (reference sequence). The CDR3 is made up of 18 amino acids. The trim removed 5 bases at V and 2 bases at J, leaving 19 bases unmatched. With a J-beta primer mix and a sample-barcoded 5' primer, a second PCR ran about 7 to 11 cycles. TCRdb re-derived calls from the 5' RACE reads in MiXCR, one entry per CDR3 protein. The repertoire includes 750,000 to 850,000 distinct CDR3 sequences, around 25% of them detected once, and approximately 4% sits in the top ten. The sample also formed part of further work on T cells of mothers and their children. That study reports: A few mothers and their six children, all healthy Caucasians, donated. Related mother-child pairs shared marginally more repertoire than unrelated pairs, though not significantly.

The chain recombines TRBV20-1 with TRBJ2-5, with TRBD1 identical over 8 bases. The sequence was obtained from a boy aged 10-17 years in good health. The sequenced sample was blood. The CDR3 region is CSALGMGRQGALQETQYF. CDR3 coding DNA: TGCAGTGCTTTAGGGATGGGTCGGCAGGGGGCCTTACAAGAGACCCAGTACTTC.